Here is one T cell receptor beta chain with its context. These data come from a study of blood T cell repertoires in COVID-19. Original processing methods: Reference gene primer amplification gave nucleated cell count estimates. Assay used: immunoSEQ multiplex PCR; TCRdb lists only in-frame clones, some missing. V and J calls and clone size are copied from that table; D and trimming were computed from the DNA. The table includes over 200,000 clones, approximately 86% detected once. V was pared by 4 bases and J by 8 bases, with 17 bases between. The germline V gene has CDR1 SEHNR and CDR2 FQNEAQ (reference sequence). The CDR3 is 14 amino acids.

This receptor was obtained from a woman in her 30s with COVID-19, enrolled during active disease. V and J are TRBV7-9 and TRBJ1-2, with D hard to call. The sample taken for sequencing was peripheral blood. The CDR3 here is CASSSYVGRLGYTF. The DNA for the CDR3 is TGTGCCAGCAGCTCCTACGTGGGCAGGCTAGGCTACACCTTC.